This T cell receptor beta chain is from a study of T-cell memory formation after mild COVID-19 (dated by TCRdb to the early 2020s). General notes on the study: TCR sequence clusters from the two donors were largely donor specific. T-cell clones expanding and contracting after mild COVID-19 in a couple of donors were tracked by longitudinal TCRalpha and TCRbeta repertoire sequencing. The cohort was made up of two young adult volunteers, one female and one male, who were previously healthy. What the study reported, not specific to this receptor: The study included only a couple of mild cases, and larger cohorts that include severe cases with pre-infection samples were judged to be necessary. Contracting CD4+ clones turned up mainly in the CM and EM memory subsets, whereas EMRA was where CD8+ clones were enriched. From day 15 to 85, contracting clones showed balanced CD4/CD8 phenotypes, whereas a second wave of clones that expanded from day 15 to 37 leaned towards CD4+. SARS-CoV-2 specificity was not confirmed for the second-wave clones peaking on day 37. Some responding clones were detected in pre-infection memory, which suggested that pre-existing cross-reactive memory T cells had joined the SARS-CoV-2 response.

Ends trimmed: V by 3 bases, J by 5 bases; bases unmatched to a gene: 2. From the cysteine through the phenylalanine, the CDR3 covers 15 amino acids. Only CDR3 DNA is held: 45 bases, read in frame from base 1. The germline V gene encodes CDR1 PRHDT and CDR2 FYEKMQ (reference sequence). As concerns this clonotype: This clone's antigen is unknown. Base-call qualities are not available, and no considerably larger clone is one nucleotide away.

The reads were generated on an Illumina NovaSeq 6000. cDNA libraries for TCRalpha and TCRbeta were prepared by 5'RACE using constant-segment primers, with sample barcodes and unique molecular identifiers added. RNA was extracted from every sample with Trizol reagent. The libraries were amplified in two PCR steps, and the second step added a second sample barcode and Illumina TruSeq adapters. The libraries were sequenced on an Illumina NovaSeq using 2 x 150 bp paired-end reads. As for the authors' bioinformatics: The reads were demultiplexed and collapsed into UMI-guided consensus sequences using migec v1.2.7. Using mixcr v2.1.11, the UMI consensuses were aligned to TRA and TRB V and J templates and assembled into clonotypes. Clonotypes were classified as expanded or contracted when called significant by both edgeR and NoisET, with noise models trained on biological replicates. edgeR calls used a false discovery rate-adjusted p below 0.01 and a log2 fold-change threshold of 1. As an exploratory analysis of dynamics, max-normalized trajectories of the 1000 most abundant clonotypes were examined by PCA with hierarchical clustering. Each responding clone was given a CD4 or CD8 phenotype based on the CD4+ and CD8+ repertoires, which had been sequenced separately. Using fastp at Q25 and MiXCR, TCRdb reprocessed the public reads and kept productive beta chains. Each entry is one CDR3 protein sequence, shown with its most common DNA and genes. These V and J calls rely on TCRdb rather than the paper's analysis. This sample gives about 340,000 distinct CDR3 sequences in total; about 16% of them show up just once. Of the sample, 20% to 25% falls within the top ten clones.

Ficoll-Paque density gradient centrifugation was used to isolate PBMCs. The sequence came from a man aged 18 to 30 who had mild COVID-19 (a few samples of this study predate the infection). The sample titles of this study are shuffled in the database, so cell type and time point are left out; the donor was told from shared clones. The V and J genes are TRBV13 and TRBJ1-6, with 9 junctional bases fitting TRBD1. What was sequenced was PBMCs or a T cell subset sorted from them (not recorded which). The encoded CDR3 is CASSFGTGNNSPLHF. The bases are TGTGCCAGCAGCTTCGGGACAGGGAATAATTCACCCCTCCACTTT.